This entry features one T cell receptor (beta chain) sequence. Antigen: not known. These data come from a study of OX40 agonist ivuxolimab in advanced cancers. Overall study: About 44% of patients had received prior checkpoint inhibitor therapy.

Study results and caveats: No determination was made of the antigen specificity of the expanded peripheral T cells.

Data came from immunoSEQ multiplex PCR; TCRdb stores just in-frame clones and leaves some out. This sample carries nearly 80,000 clones, about nine tenths of them seen once, and the ten largest clones take 0.33%. The source is an adult with an advanced solid tumor such as melanoma, head and neck, liver or kidney cancer. The sequencing used CD4+ or CD8+ T cells sorted from blood, collected in a trial of the OX40 agonist ivuxolimab.

CDR3 amino acids: CASTGEDPGVGGEKLFF. DNA for the CDR3: TGCGCCAGCACCGGAGAGGATCCGGGAGTCGGCGGTGAAAAACTGTTTTTT. The chain has TRBV10-2 and TRBJ1-4; D unresolved. The CDR3 spans 17 residues. Trimming cost V 7 bases and J 7 bases, with 25 bases left between them. Germline V CDR1 and CDR2: WSHSY, SAAADI.